Presented here are 23 T cell receptor beta chains from one specimen sequenced in a study of vaccination and CD4 T cells after COVID-19. The Oncomine TCR Beta short-read assay was applied to DNA of cultured CD4+ T cells. TCRdb reanalysed the PCR reads using MiXCR and keeps one entry per CDR3 protein. The sample lists fewer than 15,000 distinct CDR3 sequences; about 41% were seen once. The treatment is: approximately 11-day PBMC culture with coronavirus spike peptide pools or control peptides (ViraFEST assay). Antigen specificity for these receptors is unknown. The material sequenced was cultured CD4+ T cells from blood, taken after SARS-CoV-2 vaccination. These receptors were obtained from a human donor with COVID-19.

The V gene is TRBV25-1, the J gene TRBJ2-7, with D hard to call. Looked up from germline, CDR1 is MGHDK and CDR2 is SYGVNS. Deletions cut 6 bases from V and 6 bases from J, with 9 bases between. CDR3 size: 11 residues. This chain's CDR3 is CASRKIGEQYF. CDR3 bases: TGTGCCAGCAGGAAGATTGGCGAGCAGTACTTC.

The chain links TRBV28 to TRBJ2-7; D might be TRBD1 or TRBD2, each matching 5 bases. This CDR3 contains 14 residues. Trimming took 6 bases from V and 7 from J, leaving 19 bases between them. CDR1 is MDHEN, CDR2 SYDVKM, per germline. In nucleotides, the CDR3 is TGTGCCAGCAGCCTCGGGACCTCAGTGGGGGAGCAGTACTTC. It is translated as CASSLGTSVGEQYF.

This clonotype turned up a few times. The chain couples TRBV6-5 to TRBJ2-5; D gene ambiguous. Trimming took off 2 bases at V and 5 bases at J, with 12 bases between the two ends. CDR1 and CDR2 (germline): MNHEY, SVGAGI. The CDR3 is 14 residues long. In nucleotides, the CDR3 is TGTGCCAGCAGTTACCGGAACGCTTGGGAGACCCAGTACTTC. This gives the protein CASSYRNAWETQYF.

The chain combines TRBV7-2 with TRBJ2-7; D remains ambiguous. The germline V and J ends were trimmed by 1 base and 0 bases, with 7 bases remaining between them. Germline CDR1 SGHTA, CDR2 FQGNSA. CDR3 length: 14 amino acids. The CDR3 DNA reads TGTGCCAGCAGCTTAGATCGATACTCCTACGAGCAGTACTTC. Its translation is CASSLDRYSYEQYF.

V and J are TRBV21-1 and TRBJ1-5; the table's D gene call, TRBD1, was not cross checked with the DNA. TRBV21-1 is a documented pseudogene. The CDR3 is 16 amino acids. The CDR3, as DNA: TGTGCCAGCTTATACCCAGGGAGCTTGAGGGGTCAGCCCCAGCATTTT. It yields the protein CASLYPGSLRGQPQHF.

This clonotype appeared a few times. This chain uses TRBV20-1 with TRBJ2-3; D possibly uses TRBD1 or TRBD2 (5 bases each). Germline values: CDR1 DFQATT, CDR2 SNEGSKA (reference sequence). The germline V and J ends were trimmed by 3 bases and 2 bases, with 15 bases remaining between them. The CDR3 spans 15 residues. In DNA, the CDR3 is TGCAGTGCTAGGGGGGTCTACAGATCCACAGATACGCAGTATTTT. Translated: CSARGVYRSTDTQYF.

This clonotype came up a few times. The chain joins TRBV10-3 to TRBJ2-3, with D perhaps matching TRBD1 or TRBD2 (5 bases each). Germline CDR1 reads ENHRY; CDR2 reads SYGVKD. V shed 7 bases and J shed 6 bases, with 14 bases lying between them. The CDR3 extends over 13 amino acids. Here the CDR3 DNA reads TGTGCCATCAAGGGGACGGCAAGCGATACGCAGTATTTT. Amino acid sequence: CAIKGTASDTQYF.

Only a few counts were recorded for this clonotype. The chain has TRBV2 and TRBJ2-5; a weak D match, TRBD2 (6 bases). The germline gives CDR1 SNHLY, CDR2 FYNNEI. The CDR3 consists of 14 residues. The V and J ends lost 3 bases and 2 bases respectively, with 10 bases between them. The CDR3 DNA reads as TGTGCCAGCAGTGAGAACGGGAGACAAGAGACCCAGTACTTC. Protein sequence: CASSENGRQETQYF.

This clonotype showed up just a few times. The chain combines TRBV10-3 with TRBJ1-3; the D gene is possibly TRBD1 (5 bases). The CDR3 contains 12 residues. Germline values: CDR1 ENHRY, CDR2 SYGVKD. V shed 10 bases and J shed 4 bases, with 11 bases lying between them. DNA of the CDR3: TGTGCCACTCAGGGAGGAGGAAACACCATATATTTT. The encoded protein is CATQGGGNTIYF.

This CDR3 is CASTPTDRPGNTIYF. Here the CDR3 DNA reads TGTGCCAGTACTCCTACGGACAGACCGGGAAACACCATATATTTT. This chain connects TRBV19 to TRBJ1-3; perhaps TRBD1 as D (6 bases). CDR3 size: 15 residues. Germline V gene lookup returns CDR1 LNHDA and CDR2 SQIVND (reference sequence). V was trimmed by 7 bases and J by 4 bases, leaving 17 bases between them.

This clonotype was seen a single time. The chain couples TRBV12-3 or TRBV12-4 to TRBJ2-3; D not certain. V lost 6 bases and J 2 bases, leaving 15 bases between the germline ends. This CDR3 is built from 15 residues. CDR3 nucleotide sequence: TGTGCCAGCAGCCCCCTCCGGACCTACACAGATACGCAGTATTTT. Translation: CASSPLRTYTDTQYF.

V gene TRBV19 combines with J gene TRBJ1-5; no clear D. The CDR3 length is 14 residues. Germline V gene lookup returns CDR1 LNHDA and CDR2 SQIVND (reference sequence). The germline V and J ends were trimmed by 5 bases and 6 bases, with 14 bases remaining between them. CDR3 loop: CASSSGEGGQPQHF. CDR3 DNA: TGTGCCAGTAGTTCCGGGGAGGGTGGTCAGCCCCAGCATTTT.

The gene calls are TRBV19 and TRBJ1-4; D remains ambiguous. This CDR3 region has 14 residues. V gave up 5 bases and J gave up 8 bases, with 15 bases separating them. Germline CDR1 and CDR2: LNHDA and SQIVND (reference sequence). The CDR3 region has the DNA TGTGCCAGTAGTCATGACGGGAGCAAGGAAAAACTGTTTTTT. Its translation is CASSHDGSKEKLFF. Combining the CDR3 with reference TRBV19 and TRBJ1-4 gives the whole variable domain DGGITQSPKYLFRKEGQNVTLSCEQNLNHDAMYWYRQDPGQGLRLIYYSQIVNDFQKGDIAEGYSVSREKKESFPLTVTSAQKNPTAFYLCASSHDGSKEKLFFGSGTQLSVL.

This clonotype was found a few times. The chain carries TRBV7-9 and TRBJ1-2; D is undetermined. This CDR3 is built from 14 residues. Germline V lookup: CDR1 SEHNR, CDR2 FQNEAQ (reference sequence). With 4 bases removed from V and 5 bases from J, the gap between germline ends came to 14 bases. CDR3 region: CASSSNGDQYGYTF. The CDR3 DNA reads as TGTGCCAGCAGCTCGAACGGAGACCAATATGGCTACACCTTC.

V gene TRBV7-3 combines with J gene TRBJ2-5, with a weak D call TRBD2 (6 bases). CDR3 length: 16 residues. Germline assignment: CDR1 SGHTA and CDR2 FQGTGA. Trimming removed 4 bases from V and 2 bases from J, with 17 bases in between. The DNA for the CDR3 is TGTGCCAGCAGCTCCCGGACTGGCGGGGTTCAAGAGACCCAGTACTTC. Its translation: CASSSRTGGVQETQYF.

This clonotype has only a few counts. The chain recombines TRBV24-1 with TRBJ2-5; 7 nucleotides agree with TRBD1. Trimming removed 3 bases from V and 5 bases from J; junction bases left unmatched: 8. Germline V lookup: CDR1 KGHDR, CDR2 SFDVKD. The CDR3 is 15 residues long. The CDR3, as DNA: TGTGCCACCAGTGATCGGACAGGCCATGTGGAGACCCAGTACTTC. This codes for CATSDRTGHVETQYF.

The chain couples TRBV7-2 to TRBJ1-5; D remains ambiguous. CDR3 size: 14 residues. V lost 1 base and J 4 bases, leaving 8 bases between the germline ends. Germline assignment: CDR1 SGHTA and CDR2 FQGNSA. The CDR3 here is CASSLGRLNQPQHF. The DNA of the CDR3 is TGTGCCAGCAGCTTAGGACGTTTAAATCAGCCCCAGCATTTT. Full variable domain (rest looked up from reference TRBV7-2 and TRBJ1-5): GAGVSQSPSNKVTEKGKDVELRCDPISGHTALYWYRQSLGQGLEFLIYFQGNSAPDKSGLPSDRFSAERTGGSVSTLTIQRTQQEDSAVYLCASSLGRLNQPQHFGDGTRLSIL.

V usage is TRBV7-8 and J usage is TRBJ2-7; D gene uncertain. From germline, CDR1 is SGHVS and CDR2 FQNEAQ. V gave up 1 base and J gave up 3 bases, with 10 bases separating them. CDR3 length: 14 residues. The CDR3 region has the DNA TGTGCCAGCAGCTTAGTCTCCTTTGGCTACGAGCAGTACTTC. Translated: CASSLVSFGYEQYF.

The chain joins TRBV19 to TRBJ2-2; D unresolved. The CDR3 is made up of 14 amino acids. Trimming left V 2 bases short and J 1 base short, with 5 bases between. The germline gives CDR1 LNHDA, CDR2 SQIVND (reference sequence). The CDR3 reads CASSIRWNTGELFF. For the CDR3, the DNA is TGTGCCAGTAGTATACGGTGGAACACCGGGGAGCTGTTTTTT.

J is TRBJ1-5 and V is TRBV7-2; D might be TRBD1 (6 bases). Trimming took off 3 bases at V and 5 bases at J, with 8 bases between the two ends. CDR1 SGHTA and CDR2 FQGNSA come from the germline V gene. The CDR3 runs to 13 residues. CDR3 in amino acids: CASSLDSYQPQHF. The CDR3 coding sequence is TGTGCCAGCAGCTTGGACAGTTATCAGCCCCAGCATTTT.

The chain couples TRBV7-2 to TRBJ2-5; weak D call: TRBD1 (5 bases). The CDR3 loop spans 15 amino acids. The germline V gene encodes CDR1 SGHTA and CDR2 FQGNSA. The V gene lost 1 base and the J gene lost 5 bases, with 14 bases spanning the gap. The CDR3 protein is CASSLERGSWETQYF. In nucleotides, the CDR3 is TGTGCCAGCAGCTTAGAAAGGGGAAGTTGGGAGACCCAGTACTTC.

The chain combines TRBV27 with TRBJ2-7, with 7 bases lining up with TRBD2. The CDR3 has 14 amino acids. Germline CDR1 reads MNHEY; CDR2 reads SMNVEV (reference sequence). V shed 2 bases, J shed 3 bases, and the junction held 4 bases outside the gene matches. The CDR3 DNA reads as TGTGCCAGCAGTTTAGAGAGCGGGGTCTACGAGCAGTACTTC. Amino acids: CASSLESGVYEQYF.

This clonotype appeared a few times. The CDR3 DNA reads as TGTGCCAGCAGCCTGGGGGGGGTGGCCGAGCAGTACTTC. Protein: CASSLGGVAEQYF. The gene calls are TRBV7-2 and TRBJ2-7; 7 bases match TRBD2. V was clipped by 5 bases and J by 6 bases; unmatched bases: 7. In germline, CDR1 is SGHTA, CDR2 FQGNSA. This CDR3 comprises 13 residues.